Reported below is one TCR beta chain. Its target is not known. This entry comes from a study of T cells after yellow fever vaccination. Study in general: In the case of low-cell-number fractions, SMART-Seq v4 Ultra Low Input was used for preparation. General study points: CD4 and CD8 compartments shared a small share of clonotypes, likely from convergent recombination. A large majority of primary-vaccination clones showed up again after the booster (about 96% CD4, about 90% CD8). A secondary response was less intense yet reached its peak sooner, at day 5 versus 15.

TCRdb used MiXCR to reprocess the 5' RACE reads, holding one entry per CDR3 protein. This sample yields 250,000 to 350,000 distinct CDR3 sequences, of which over 3.5% are seen a single time; 19% belongs to the top ten. The clonotype was recovered from a man younger than 35 who received the YFV17D yellow fever vaccine. Sequencing was performed on PBMCs, taken 15 days after the yellow fever booster vaccination.

The CDR3 coding sequence is TGTGCCAGCTCAGCCATAACAGGTGCTTTGGGCACCGGGGAGCTGTTTTTT. Amino acid sequence: CASSAITGALGTGELFF. The chain links TRBV18 to TRBJ2-2; maybe TRBD1 (5 bases). Germline V gene sequence: CDR1 KGHSH, CDR2 LQKENI. The CDR3 runs 17 residues. V was trimmed by 5 bases and J by 4 bases, leaving 20 bases between them.